This note documents a single TCR beta chain sequence. A read error may be the cause here, since a much bigger clone is one base away. TCR beta CDR3 regions were amplified from RNA. With the HTBI primer set, the TCR CDR3 went through a first round of RT-PCR. A single record per CDR3 protein comes from TCRdb applying MiXCR to the multiplex PCR reads. The table has about 380,000 distinct CDR3 sequences, under 20% seen once. V shed 2 bases, J shed 1 base, and the junction held 1 base outside the gene matches. The CDR3 is 14 residues long. Germline assignment: CDR1 MNHEY and CDR2 SMNVEV (reference sequence). The data are from a study of T cells in Graves' hyperthyroidism and ophthalmopathy. Together with thyroid ultrasound, orbital computed tomography, serum thyroxine and TRAb, clinical symptoms were used for diagnoses.

The sequenced sample was blood. The chain employs TRBV27 and TRBJ2-7; 8 bases fit TRBD1. This TCR derives from a man aged 18-30 years with Graves' ophthalmopathy. CDR3 in DNA: TGTGCCAGCAGTTTACACAGGGGGTCCTACGAGCAGTACTTC. Translation: CASSLHRGSYEQYF.